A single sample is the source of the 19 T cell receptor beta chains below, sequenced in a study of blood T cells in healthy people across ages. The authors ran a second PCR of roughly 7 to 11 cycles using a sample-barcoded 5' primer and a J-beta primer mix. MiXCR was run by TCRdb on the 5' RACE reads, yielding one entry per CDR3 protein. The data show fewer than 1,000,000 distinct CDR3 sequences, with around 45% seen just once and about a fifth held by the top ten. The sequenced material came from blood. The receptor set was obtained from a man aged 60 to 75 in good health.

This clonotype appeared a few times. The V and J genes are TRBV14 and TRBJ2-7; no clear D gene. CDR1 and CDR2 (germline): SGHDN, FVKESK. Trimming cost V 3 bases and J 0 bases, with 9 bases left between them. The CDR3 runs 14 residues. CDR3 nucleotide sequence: TGTGCCAGCAGCCATCGGTCAGGCTCCTACGAGCAGTACTTC. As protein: CASSHRSGSYEQYF.

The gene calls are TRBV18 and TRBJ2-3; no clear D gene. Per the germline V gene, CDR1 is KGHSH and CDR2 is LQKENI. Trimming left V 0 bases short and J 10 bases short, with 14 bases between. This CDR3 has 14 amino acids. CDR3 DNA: TGTGCCAGCTCACCACCGAGTGTCAAATTCGCGCAGTATTTT. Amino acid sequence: CASSPPSVKFAQYF.

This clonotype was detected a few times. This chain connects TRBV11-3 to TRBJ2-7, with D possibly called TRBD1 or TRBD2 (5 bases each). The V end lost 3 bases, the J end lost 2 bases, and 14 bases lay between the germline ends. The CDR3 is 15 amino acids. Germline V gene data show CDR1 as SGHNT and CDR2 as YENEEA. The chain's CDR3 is CASSFTGTDAYEQYF. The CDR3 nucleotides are TGTGCCAGCAGCTTCACCGGGACGGATGCCTACGAGCAGTACTTC.

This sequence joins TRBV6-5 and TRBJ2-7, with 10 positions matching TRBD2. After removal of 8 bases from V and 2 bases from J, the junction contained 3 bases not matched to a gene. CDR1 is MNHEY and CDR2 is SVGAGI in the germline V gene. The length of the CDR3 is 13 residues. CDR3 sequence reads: CASGLAVTYEQYF. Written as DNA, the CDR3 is TGTGCCAGCGGACTAGCGGTGACCTACGAGCAGTACTTC.

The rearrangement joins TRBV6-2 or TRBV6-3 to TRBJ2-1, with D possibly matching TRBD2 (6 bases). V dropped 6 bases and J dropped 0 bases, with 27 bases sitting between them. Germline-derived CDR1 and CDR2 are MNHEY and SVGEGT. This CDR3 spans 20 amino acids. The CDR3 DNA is TGTGCCAGCAGGGGCGGGGACGGTGGTCCCCTTAATTGCTCCTACAATGAGCAGTTCTTC. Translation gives CASRGGDGGPLNCSYNEQFF.

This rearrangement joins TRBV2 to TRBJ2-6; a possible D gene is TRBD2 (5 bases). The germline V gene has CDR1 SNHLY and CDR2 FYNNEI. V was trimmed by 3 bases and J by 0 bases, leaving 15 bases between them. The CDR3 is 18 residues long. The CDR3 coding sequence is TGTGCCAGCAGTGATCTGGACGGGGAAACCTCTGGGGCCAACGTCCTGACTTTC. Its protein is CASSDLDGETSGANVLTF.

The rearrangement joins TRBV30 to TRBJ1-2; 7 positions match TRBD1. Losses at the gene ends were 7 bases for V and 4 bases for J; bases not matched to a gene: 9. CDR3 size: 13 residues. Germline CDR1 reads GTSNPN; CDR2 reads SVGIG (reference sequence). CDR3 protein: CASRRDRLYGYTF. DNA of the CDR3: TGTGCCTCTCGCCGGGACAGACTCTATGGCTACACCTTC.

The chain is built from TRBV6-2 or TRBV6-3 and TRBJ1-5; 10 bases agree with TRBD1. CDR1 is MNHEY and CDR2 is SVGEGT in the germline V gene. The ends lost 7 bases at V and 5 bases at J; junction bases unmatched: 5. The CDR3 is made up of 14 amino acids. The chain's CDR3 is CASTGTGVDQPQHF. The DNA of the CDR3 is TGTGCCAGCACCGGGACAGGGGTGGATCAGCCCCAGCATTTT.

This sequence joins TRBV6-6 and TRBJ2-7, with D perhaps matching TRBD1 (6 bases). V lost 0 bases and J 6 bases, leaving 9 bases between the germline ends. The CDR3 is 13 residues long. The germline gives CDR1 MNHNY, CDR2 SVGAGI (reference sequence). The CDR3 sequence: CASSYSQGAEQYF. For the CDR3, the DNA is TGTGCCAGCAGTTACTCACAGGGCGCCGAGCAGTACTTC.

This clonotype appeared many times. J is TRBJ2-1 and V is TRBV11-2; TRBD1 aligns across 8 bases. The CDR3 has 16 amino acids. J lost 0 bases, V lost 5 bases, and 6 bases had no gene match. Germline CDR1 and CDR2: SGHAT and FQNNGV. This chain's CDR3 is CASSARTGYSYNEQFF. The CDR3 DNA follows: TGTGCCAGCAGCGCCCGGACAGGGTACTCCTACAATGAGCAGTTCTTC. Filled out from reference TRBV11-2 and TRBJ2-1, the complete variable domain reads EAGVAQSPRYKIIEKRQSVAFWCNPISGHATLYWYQQILGQGPKLLIQFQNNGVVDDSQLPKDRFSAERLKGVDSTLKIQPAKLEDSAVYLCASSARTGYSYNEQFFGPGTRLTVL.

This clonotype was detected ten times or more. The CDR3 loop is CAWSLPPGAYGYTF. The CDR3 DNA reads TGTGCCTGGAGTTTGCCCCCAGGGGCCTATGGCTACACCTTC. This sequence joins TRBV30 and TRBJ1-2; TRBD1 might be the D (6 bases). V lost 2 bases to trimming and J lost 4 bases, with 14 bases between them. Germline V gene data show CDR1 as GTSNPN and CDR2 as SVGIG (reference sequence). The CDR3 extends over 14 amino acids.

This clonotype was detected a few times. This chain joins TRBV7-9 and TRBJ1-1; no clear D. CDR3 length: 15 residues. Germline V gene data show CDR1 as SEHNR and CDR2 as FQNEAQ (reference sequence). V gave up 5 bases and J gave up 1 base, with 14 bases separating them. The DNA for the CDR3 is TGTGCCAGCAGCGATTCCTTCCGGGGGAACACTGAAGCTTTCTTT. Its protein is CASSDSFRGNTEAFF.

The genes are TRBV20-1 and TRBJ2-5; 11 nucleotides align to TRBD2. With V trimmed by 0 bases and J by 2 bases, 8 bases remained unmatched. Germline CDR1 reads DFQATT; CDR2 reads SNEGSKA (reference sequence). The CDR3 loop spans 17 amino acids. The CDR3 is CSARDDTSGGLQETQYF. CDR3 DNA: TGCAGTGCTAGAGATGACACTAGCGGGGGCCTTCAAGAGACCCAGTACTTC.

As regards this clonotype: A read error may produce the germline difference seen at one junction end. The chain's CDR3 is CILRPRGGTNTQYF. CDR3 bases: TGCATCCTAAGGCCTAGAGGGGGCACAAATACGCAGTATTTT. The V and J genes are TRBV20-1 and TRBJ2-3, with 7 nucleotides matching TRBD1. This CDR3 comprises 14 residues. Germline CDR1 DFQATT, CDR2 SNEGSKA (reference sequence).

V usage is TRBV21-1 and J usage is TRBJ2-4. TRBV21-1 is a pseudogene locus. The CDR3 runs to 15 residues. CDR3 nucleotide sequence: TGTGCCAGCAGGAGTAAACCGATAGCCAAAAACATTCAGTACTTC. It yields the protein CASRSKPIAKNIQYF.

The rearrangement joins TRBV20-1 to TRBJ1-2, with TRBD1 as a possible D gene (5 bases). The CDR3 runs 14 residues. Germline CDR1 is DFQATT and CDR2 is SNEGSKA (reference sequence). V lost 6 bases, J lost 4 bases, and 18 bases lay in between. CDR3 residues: CSAPRAGTSYGYTF. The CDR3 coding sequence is TGCAGTGCCCCTCGGGCGGGGACGAGCTATGGCTACACCTTC.

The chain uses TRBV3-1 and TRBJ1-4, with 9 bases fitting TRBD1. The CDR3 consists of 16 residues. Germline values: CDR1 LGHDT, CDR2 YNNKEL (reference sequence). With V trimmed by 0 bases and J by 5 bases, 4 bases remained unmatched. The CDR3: CASSQDFGTGNEKLFF. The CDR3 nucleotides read TGTGCCAGCAGCCAAGATTTCGGGACAGGGAATGAAAAACTGTTTTTT.

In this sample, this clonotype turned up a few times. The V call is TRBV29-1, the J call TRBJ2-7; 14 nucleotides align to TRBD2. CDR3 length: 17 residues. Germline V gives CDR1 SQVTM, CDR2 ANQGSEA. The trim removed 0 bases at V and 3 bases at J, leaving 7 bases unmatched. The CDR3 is CSVEEGLGTSGGYEQYF. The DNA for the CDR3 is TGCAGCGTTGAAGAGGGACTGGGGACTAGCGGGGGCTACGAGCAGTACTTC.

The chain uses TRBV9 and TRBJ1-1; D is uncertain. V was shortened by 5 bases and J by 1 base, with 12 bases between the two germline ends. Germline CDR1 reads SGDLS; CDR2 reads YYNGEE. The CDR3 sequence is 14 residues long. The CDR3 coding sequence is TGTGCCAGCAGTCCCCTGACACCGAACACTGAAGCTTTCTTT. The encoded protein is CASSPLTPNTEAFF.